These T cell receptor beta chains were read from a single sample in a study of OX40 agonist ivuxolimab in advanced cancers. The method was immunoSEQ multiplex PCR; TCRdb's version includes in-frame clones alone and lacks a portion of them. Of some 60,000 clones listed, around 87% are singletons. Sequenced material: CD4+ or CD8+ T cells sorted from blood, taken in a trial of the OX40 agonist ivuxolimab. Source of these receptors: an adult with an advanced solid tumor such as melanoma, head and neck, liver or kidney cancer. The CDR3 runs from the conserved cysteine through the conserved F or W. Fields, in order: CDR3 protein, CDR3 DNA, J gene, D gene, clone size, V gene. D genes are given only for firm matches. Some rows have no size entry. The others give once, few or many, or a class for an expanded clone.

CDR3aa: CASSIYQGFNYEQYF
CDR3nt: TGTGCCAGTAGTATATACCAGGGTTTTAACTACGAGCAGTACTTC
j_gene: TRBJ2-7
d_gene: NA
abundance: NA
v_gene: TRBV19

CDR3aa: CASSQSSNQPQHF
CDR3nt: TGCGCCAGCAGCCAATCGAGCAATCAGCCCCAGCATTTT
j_gene: TRBJ1-5
d_gene: NA
abundance: NA
v_gene: TRBV7-3

CDR3aa: CASTPGLAGGKNIQYF
CDR3nt: TGTGCCAGCACCCCTGGGCTAGCGGGAGGTAAAAACATTCAGTACTTC
j_gene: TRBJ2-4
d_gene: TRBD2
abundance: once
v_gene: TRBV7-8

CDR3aa: CASSEMGGEQYF
CDR3nt: TGTGCCAGCAGTGAAATGGGAGGCGAGCAGTACTTC
j_gene: TRBJ2-7
d_gene: NA
abundance: NA
v_gene: TRBV6-1

CDR3aa: CASSVGQGRTNEKLFF
CDR3nt: TGTGCCAGCAGCGTAGGACAGGGCCGAACTAATGAAAAACTGTTTTTT
j_gene: TRBJ1-4
d_gene: TRBD1
abundance: few
v_gene: TRBV9

CDR3aa: CASSGGVSNQPQHF
CDR3nt: TGTGCCAGCAGCGGGGGTGTTAGCAATCAGCCCCAGCATTTT
j_gene: TRBJ1-5
d_gene: NA
abundance: NA
v_gene: TRBV5-6

CDR3aa: CASSPDTIYGYTF
CDR3nt: TGTGCCAGCAGTCCGGACACGATCTATGGCTACACCTTC
j_gene: TRBJ1-2
d_gene: NA
abundance: few
v_gene: TRBV2

CDR3aa: CASSQRNLAGGPTYEQYF
CDR3nt: TGCGCCAGCAGCCAACGTAATCTAGCGGGAGGGCCGACCTACGAGCAGTACTTC
j_gene: TRBJ2-7
d_gene: TRBD2
abundance: NA
v_gene: TRBV4-1

CDR3aa: CASSPTGHNEQFF
CDR3nt: TGCGCCAGCAGTCCGACAGGGCACAATGAGCAGTTCTTC
j_gene: TRBJ2-1
d_gene: TRBD1
abundance: NA
v_gene: TRBV10-2

CDR3aa: CASNPRVADNEQFF
CDR3nt: TGTGCCAGCAACCCCCGGGTAGCGGACAATGAGCAGTTCTTC
j_gene: TRBJ2-1
d_gene: NA
abundance: NA
v_gene: TRBV6-5

CDR3aa: CASSPNRDSQETQYF
CDR3nt: TGTGCCAGCAGCCCAAACAGGGACAGCCAAGAGACCCAGTACTTC
j_gene: TRBJ2-5
d_gene: TRBD1
abundance: NA
v_gene: TRBV11-1

CDR3aa: CASSQGFIQYF
CDR3nt: TGTGCCAGCAGCCAAGGGTTCATTCAGTACTTC
j_gene: TRBJ2-4
d_gene: NA
abundance: NA
v_gene: TRBV14

CDR3aa: CASRMREGPGELFF
CDR3nt: TGCGCCAGCAGGATGAGAGAAGGGCCCGGGGAGCTGTTTTTT
j_gene: TRBJ2-2
d_gene: NA
abundance: once
v_gene: TRBV4-1

CDR3aa: CASSEDDRGDEQYF
CDR3nt: TGTGCCAGCAGCGAGGACGACAGGGGTGACGAGCAGTACTTC
j_gene: TRBJ2-7
d_gene: TRBD1
abundance: once
v_gene: TRBV9

CDR3aa: CAIRGTPGELFF
CDR3nt: TGTGCCATCCGGGGGACCCCCGGGGAGCTGTTTTTT
j_gene: TRBJ2-2
d_gene: NA
abundance: NA
v_gene: TRBV10-3

CDR3aa: CASSLDGWNSYNEQFF
CDR3nt: TGTGCCAGCAGCCTGGACGGGTGGAACTCCTACAATGAGCAGTTCTTC
j_gene: TRBJ2-1
d_gene: NA
abundance: NA
v_gene: TRBV5-6

CDR3aa: CASSIDPGSPLHF
CDR3nt: TGTGCCAGTAGTATAGACCCCGGCTCACCCCTCCACTTT
j_gene: TRBJ1-6
d_gene: NA
abundance: NA
v_gene: TRBV19

CDR3aa: CASSPQSSYEQYF
CDR3nt: TGTGCCAGCAGCCCACAAAGCTCCTACGAGCAGTACTTC
j_gene: TRBJ2-7
d_gene: NA
abundance: NA
v_gene: TRBV7-3

CDR3aa: CASSLWTGGEYNEQFF
CDR3nt: TGTGCCAGCTCACTATGGACAGGGGGCGAGTACAATGAGCAGTTCTTC
j_gene: TRBJ2-1
d_gene: TRBD1
abundance: NA
v_gene: TRBV18

CDR3aa: CASSYRGNTGELFF
CDR3nt: TGTGCCAGCAGTTACAGGGGGAACACCGGGGAGCTGTTTTTT
j_gene: TRBJ2-2
d_gene: NA
abundance: NA
v_gene: TRBV6-5

CDR3aa: CASDGQINQPQHF
CDR3nt: TGTGCCAGCGATGGACAAATCAATCAGCCCCAGCATTTT
j_gene: TRBJ1-5
d_gene: NA
abundance: NA
v_gene: TRBV6-1

CDR3aa: CASRNSPGQVHNEQFF
CDR3nt: TGTGCCAGCAGAAATAGTCCGGGACAGGTCCACAATGAGCAGTTCTTC
j_gene: TRBJ2-1
d_gene: TRBD1
abundance: NA
v_gene: TRBV28

CDR3aa: CASSQGRTGGTEAFF
CDR3nt: TGCGCCAGCAGCCAAGGAAGGACAGGGGGGACTGAAGCTTTCTTT
j_gene: TRBJ1-1
d_gene: TRBD1
abundance: NA
v_gene: TRBV4-1

CDR3aa: CASSSRVEGTGELFF
CDR3nt: TGTGCCAGCAGCTCCCGGGTTGAAGGCACCGGGGAGCTGTTTTTT
j_gene: TRBJ2-2
d_gene: NA
abundance: NA
v_gene: TRBV5-4

CDR3aa: CASSLALADSYEQYF
CDR3nt: TGCGCCAGCAGCTTAGCCCTAGCGGACTCCTACGAGCAGTACTTC
j_gene: TRBJ2-7
d_gene: TRBD2
abundance: NA
v_gene: TRBV5-1

CDR3aa: CASSRPGQGFYNEQFF
CDR3nt: TGTGCCAGCAGTCGCCCCGGACAGGGGTTCTACAATGAGCAGTTCTTC
j_gene: TRBJ2-1
d_gene: TRBD1
abundance: NA
v_gene: TRBV27

CDR3aa: CASSPIGLGTDTQYF
CDR3nt: TGTGCCAGCAGCCCTATCGGACTAGGCACAGATACGCAGTATTTT
j_gene: TRBJ2-3
d_gene: TRBD2
abundance: NA
v_gene: TRBV28

CDR3aa: CASRVAGNTIYF
CDR3nt: TGTGCCAGCAGAGTGGCTGGAAACACCATATATTTT
j_gene: TRBJ1-3
d_gene: NA
abundance: NA
v_gene: TRBV28